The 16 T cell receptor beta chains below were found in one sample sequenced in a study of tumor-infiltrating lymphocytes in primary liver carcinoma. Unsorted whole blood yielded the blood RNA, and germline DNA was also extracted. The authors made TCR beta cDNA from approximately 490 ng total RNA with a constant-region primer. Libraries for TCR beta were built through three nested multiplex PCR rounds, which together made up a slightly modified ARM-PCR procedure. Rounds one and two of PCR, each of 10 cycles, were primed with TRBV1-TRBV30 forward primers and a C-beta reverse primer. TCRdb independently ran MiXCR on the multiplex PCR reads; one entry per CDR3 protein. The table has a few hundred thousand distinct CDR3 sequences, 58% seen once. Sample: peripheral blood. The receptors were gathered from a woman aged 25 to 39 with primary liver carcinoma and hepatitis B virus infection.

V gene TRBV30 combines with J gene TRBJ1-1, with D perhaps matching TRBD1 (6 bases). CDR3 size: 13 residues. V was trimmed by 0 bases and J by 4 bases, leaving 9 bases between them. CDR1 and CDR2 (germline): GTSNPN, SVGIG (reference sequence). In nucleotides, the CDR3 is TGTGCCTGGAGTGTCTGGGGGGCCACTGAAGCTTTCTTT. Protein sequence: CAWSVWGATEAFF.

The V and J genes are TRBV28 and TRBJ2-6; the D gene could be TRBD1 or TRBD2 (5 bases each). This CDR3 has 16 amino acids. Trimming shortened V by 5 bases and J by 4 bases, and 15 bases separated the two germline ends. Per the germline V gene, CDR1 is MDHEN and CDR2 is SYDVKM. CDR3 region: CASSLWGSGGANVLTF. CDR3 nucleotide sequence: TGTGCCAGCAGTCTCTGGGGGTCTGGAGGGGCCAACGTCCTGACTTTC.

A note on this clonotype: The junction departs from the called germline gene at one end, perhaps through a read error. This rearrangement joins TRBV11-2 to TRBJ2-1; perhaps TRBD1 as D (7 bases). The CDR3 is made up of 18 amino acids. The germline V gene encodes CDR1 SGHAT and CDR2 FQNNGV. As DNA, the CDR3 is TGTGCCAGCACCCAAGGGGGCCTAGCGAGAAGCTCCTACAGTGAGCAGTTCTTC. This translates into CASTQGGLARSSYSEQFF.

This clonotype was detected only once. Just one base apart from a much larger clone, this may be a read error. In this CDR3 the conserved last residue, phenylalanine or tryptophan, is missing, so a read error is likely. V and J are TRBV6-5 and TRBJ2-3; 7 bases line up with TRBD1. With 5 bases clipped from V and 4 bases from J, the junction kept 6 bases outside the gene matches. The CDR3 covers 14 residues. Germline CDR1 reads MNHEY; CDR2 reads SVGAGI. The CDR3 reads CASSNRGAADTQYS. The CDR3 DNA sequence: TGTGCCAGCAGTAACAGGGGAGCCGCAGATACGCAGTATTCT.

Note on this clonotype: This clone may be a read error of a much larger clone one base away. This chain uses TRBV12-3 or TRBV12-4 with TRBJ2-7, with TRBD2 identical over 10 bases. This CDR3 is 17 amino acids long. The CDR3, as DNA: TGTGCCGGCAGTTTAGCGCGAATTGGGGCTAGCGGGAGTTCTCAGTACTTC. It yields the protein CAGSLARIGASGSSQYF.

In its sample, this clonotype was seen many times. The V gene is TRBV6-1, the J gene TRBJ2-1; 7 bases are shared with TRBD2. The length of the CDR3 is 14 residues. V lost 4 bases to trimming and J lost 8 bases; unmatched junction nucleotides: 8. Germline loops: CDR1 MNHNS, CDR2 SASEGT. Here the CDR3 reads CASSAWDYSYEQFF. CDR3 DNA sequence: TGTGCCAGCAGTGCGTGGGACTATTCATATGAGCAGTTCTTC.

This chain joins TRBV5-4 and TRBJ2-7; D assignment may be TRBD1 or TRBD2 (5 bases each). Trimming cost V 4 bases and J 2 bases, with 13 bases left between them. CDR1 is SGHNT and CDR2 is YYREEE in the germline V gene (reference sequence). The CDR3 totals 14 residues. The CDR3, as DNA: TGTGCCAGCAGCCGGGATAGGGGCGCCTACGAGCAGTACTTC. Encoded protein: CASSRDRGAYEQYF.

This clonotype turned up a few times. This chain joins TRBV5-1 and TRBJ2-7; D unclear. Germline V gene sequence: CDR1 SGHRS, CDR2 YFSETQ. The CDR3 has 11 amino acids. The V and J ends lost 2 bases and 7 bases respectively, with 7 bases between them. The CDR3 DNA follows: TGCGCCAGCAGCTTTACTAATGAGCAGTACTTC. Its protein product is CASSFTNEQYF.

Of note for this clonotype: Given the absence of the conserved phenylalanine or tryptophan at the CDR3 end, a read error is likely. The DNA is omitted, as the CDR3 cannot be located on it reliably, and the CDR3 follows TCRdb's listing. The CDR3 region is CSVASGGETQCL. The V gene is TRBV29-1, the J gene TRBJ2-5; TRBD2 reflects the table's D call only, with no check against the DNA. The CDR3 contains 12 residues when both ends are counted. Germline assignment: CDR1 SQVTM and CDR2 ANQGSEA.

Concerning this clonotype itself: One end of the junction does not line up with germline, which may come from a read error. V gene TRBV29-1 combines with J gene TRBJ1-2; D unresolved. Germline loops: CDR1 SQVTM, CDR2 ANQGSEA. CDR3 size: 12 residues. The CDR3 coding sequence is TGTAGCGTTGATGACTCAGGACCCTGGTACACCTTC. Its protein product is CSVDDSGPWYTF. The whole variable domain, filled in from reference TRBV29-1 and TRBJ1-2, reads SAVISQKPSRDICQRGTSLTIQCQVDSQVTMMFWYRQQPGQSLTLIATANQGSEATYESGFVIDKFPISRPNLTFSTLTVSNMSPEDSSIYLCSVDDSGPWYTFGSGTRLTVV.

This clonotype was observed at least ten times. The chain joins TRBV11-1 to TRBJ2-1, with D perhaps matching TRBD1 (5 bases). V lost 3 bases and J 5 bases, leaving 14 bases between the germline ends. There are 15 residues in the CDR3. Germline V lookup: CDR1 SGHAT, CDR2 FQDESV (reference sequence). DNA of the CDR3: TGTGCCAGCAGCTTGGGCAGGGTGATGCACAATGAGCAGTTCTTC. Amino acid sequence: CASSLGRVMHNEQFF.

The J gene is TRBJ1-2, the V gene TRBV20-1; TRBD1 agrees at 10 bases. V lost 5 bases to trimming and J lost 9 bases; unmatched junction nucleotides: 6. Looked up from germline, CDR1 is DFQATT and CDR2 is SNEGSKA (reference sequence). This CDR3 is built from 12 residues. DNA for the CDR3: TGCAGTGCTGGGGGACAGGGGTTTAGCTACACCTTC. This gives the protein CSAGGQGFSYTF.

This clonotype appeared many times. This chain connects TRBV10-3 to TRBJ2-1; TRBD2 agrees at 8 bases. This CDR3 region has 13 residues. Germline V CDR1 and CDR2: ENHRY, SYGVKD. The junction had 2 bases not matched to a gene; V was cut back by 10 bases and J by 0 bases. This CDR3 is CATGGNSYNEQFF. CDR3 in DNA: TGTGCCACGGGAGGGAACTCCTACAATGAGCAGTTCTTC.

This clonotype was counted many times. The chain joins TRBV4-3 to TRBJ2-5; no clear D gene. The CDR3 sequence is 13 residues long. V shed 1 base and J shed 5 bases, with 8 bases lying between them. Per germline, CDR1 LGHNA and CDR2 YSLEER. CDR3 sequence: CASSQALRETQYF. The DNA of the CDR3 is TGCGCCAGCAGCCAAGCCCTGAGGGAGACCCAGTACTTC.

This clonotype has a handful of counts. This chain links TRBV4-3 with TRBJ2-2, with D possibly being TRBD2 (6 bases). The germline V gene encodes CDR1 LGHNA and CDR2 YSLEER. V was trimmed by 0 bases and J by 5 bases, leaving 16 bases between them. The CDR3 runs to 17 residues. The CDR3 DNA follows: TGCGCCAGCAGCCAAGAGGGACGGAGCGCGGGAACCGGGGAGCTGTTTTTT. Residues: CASSQEGRSAGTGELFF.

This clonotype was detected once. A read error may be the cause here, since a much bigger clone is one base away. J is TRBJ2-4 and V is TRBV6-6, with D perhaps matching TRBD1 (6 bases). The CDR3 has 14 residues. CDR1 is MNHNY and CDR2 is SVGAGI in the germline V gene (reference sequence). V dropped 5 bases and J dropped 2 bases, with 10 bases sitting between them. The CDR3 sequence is CASSDQGPKNIQYF. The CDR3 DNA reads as TGTGCCAGCAGTGACCAGGGGCCCAAAAACATTCAGTACTTC.